A selection of T cell receptor beta chains follows, all from one sample in a study of vaccination and CD4 T cells after COVID-19. TCRdb re-derived calls from the PCR reads in MiXCR, one entry per CDR3 protein. The sample holds approximately 11,000 distinct CDR3 sequences, about 40% seen once. No antigens are known for them. The sequenced material came from CD4+ T cells from blood, cultured in vitro. These receptors all stem from a human donor who had recovered from COVID-19. Both conserved end residues are part of each CDR3. D genes are given only for firm matches. Size is stated for part of the rows, as once, few or many counts, or as a class when the clone is expanded.

d_gene	v_gene	abundance	j_gene	len	CDR3nt	CDR3aa
TRBD1	TRBV6-1	.	TRBJ1-6	14	TGTGCCAGCAGTATTGGACAGGGAAATTCACCCCTCCACTTT	CASSIGQGNSPLHF
.	TRBV7-6	few	TRBJ1-3	16	TGTGCCAGCAGCTTAGCGCAAACCGTTTCTGGAAACACCATATATTTT	CASSLAQTVSGNTIYF
.	TRBV12-3/TRBV12-4	.	TRBJ2-6	17	TGTGCCAGCACCCCCCCCGCAGGGGCCCCTGGGGCCAACGTCCTGACTTTC	CASTPPAGAPGANVLTF
.	TRBV20-1	few	TRBJ2-6	15	TGCAGTGCTACCAACCCAGGGCCAGGGGCCAACGTCCTGACTTTC	CSATNPGPGANVLTF
.	TRBV5-1	few	TRBJ1-1	14	TGCGCCAGCAACCTTGGAGTGTTGAACACTGAAGCTTTCTTT	CASNLGVLNTEAFF
.	TRBV19	.	TRBJ1-2	13	TGTGCCAGTAGTATGGGCAGGAACTATGGCTACACCTTC	CASSMGRNYGYTF
TRBD1	TRBV6-5	.	TRBJ2-2	15	TGTGCCAGCAGTTACCAGGGGGCGTGGACCGGGGAGCTGTTTTTT	CASSYQGAWTGELFF
.	TRBV28	.	TRBJ1-2	15	TGTGCCAGCAGTCGTCCGGGACGAGGGATCTATGGCTACACCTTC	CASSRPGRGIYGYTF
.	TRBV9	.	TRBJ2-1	13	TGTGCCAGCGGTGGCAGGGTCTACAATGAGCAGTTCTTC	CASGGRVYNEQFF
.	TRBV2	.	TRBJ2-2	16	TGTGCCAGCAGACCCCATAGTGGAGGGTACACCGGGGAGCTGTTTTTT	CASRPHSGGYTGELFF
.	TRBV6-5	few	TRBJ1-4	14	TGTGCCAGCAGTTACATTAGGGGGGGGGAAAAACTGTTTTTT	CASSYIRGGEKLFF
.	TRBV30	few	TRBJ1-2	14	TGTGCCTGGAGTGGGGGGGTTTCTGGCTCTGGCTACACCTTC	CAWSGGVSGSGYTF
.	TRBV12-3/TRBV12-4	.	TRBJ1-6	15	TGTGCCAGCCAACGGTCGCTGGGGGACAATTCACCCCTCCACTTT	CASQRSLGDNSPLHF
TRBD2	TRBV7-2	few	TRBJ2-4	13	TGTGCCAGCGGCGGGCGGGGGAAAAACATTCAGTACTTC	CASGGRGKNIQYF
TRBD2	TRBV24-1	few	TRBJ2-2	16	TGTGCCACCCTCCGGGAGGGGCGGCGGAACACCGGGGAGCTGTTTTTT	CATLREGRRNTGELFF
TRBD1	TRBV7-2	.	TRBJ2-7	14	TGTGCCAGCAGCGCAGGGACAGGGATCTACGAGCAGTACTTC	CASSAGTGIYEQYF
.	TRBV4-3	few	TRBJ1-4	15	TGCGCCAGCACCCGGGGGGGGACCACTAATGAAAAACTGTTTTTT	CASTRGGTTNEKLFF
.	TRBV25-1	.	TRBJ1-2	16	TGTGCCAGCAGTGACCGATTTGGCAGGGAGAGCTATGGCTACACCTTC	CASSDRFGRESYGYTF
.	TRBV2	.	TRBJ2-5	14	TGTGCCACCGAGACTCCCCTGACTGGTGGGACCCAGTACTTC	CATETPLTGGTQYF
TRBD1	TRBV7-2	.	TRBJ2-7	14	TGTGCCAGCAGCTTTTTAAGGACAGGGCACGAGCAGTACTTC	CASSFLRTGHEQYF
.	TRBV6-5	.	TRBJ2-2	17	TGTGCCAGCAGTTACCTGCCGGGGAAGACGAACACCGGGGAGCTGTTTTTT	CASSYLPGKTNTGELFF
.	TRBV7-9	.	TRBJ2-3	15	TGTGCCAGGGAACTGACTAGTAAACTCACAGATACGCAGTATTTT	CARELTSKLTDTQYF
.	TRBV11-2	few	TRBJ1-1	15	TGTGCCAGCAGCTTAGAACCGGGGCAGAACACTGAAGCTTTCTTT	CASSLEPGQNTEAFF